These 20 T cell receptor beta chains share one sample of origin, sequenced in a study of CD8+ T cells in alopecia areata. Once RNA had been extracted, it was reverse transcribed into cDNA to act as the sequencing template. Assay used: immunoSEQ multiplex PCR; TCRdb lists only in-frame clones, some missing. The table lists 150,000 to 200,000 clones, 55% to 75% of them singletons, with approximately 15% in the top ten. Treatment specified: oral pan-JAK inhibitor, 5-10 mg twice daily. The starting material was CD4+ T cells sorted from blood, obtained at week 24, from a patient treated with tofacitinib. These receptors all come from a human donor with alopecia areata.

The CDR3 spells CASSDISSTDTQYF. The CDR3 region has the DNA TGTGCCAGCAGTGACATATCTAGCACAGATACGCAGTATTTT. The rearrangement uses TRBV2 and TRBJ2-3; D is unresolved. This CDR3 is built from 14 residues. From germline, CDR1 is SNHLY and CDR2 FYNNEI. V lost 3 bases and J 0 bases, leaving 7 bases between the germline ends.

CDR3 protein: CASSLGNEETQYF. The CDR3 region has the DNA TGCGCCAGCAGCTTGGGTAATGAAGAGACCCAGTACTTC. This chain joins TRBV5-1 and TRBJ2-5, with D unresolved. From germline, CDR1 is SGHRS and CDR2 YFSETQ. Deletions cut 0 bases from V and 3 bases from J, with 6 bases between. This CDR3 has 13 amino acids.

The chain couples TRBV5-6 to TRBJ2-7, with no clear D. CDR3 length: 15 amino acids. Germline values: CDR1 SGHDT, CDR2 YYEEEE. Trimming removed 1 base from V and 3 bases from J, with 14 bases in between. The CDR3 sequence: CASSLMQGIGYEQYF. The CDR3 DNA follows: TGTGCCAGCAGCTTGATGCAAGGGATCGGCTACGAGCAGTACTTC.

CDR3 amino acids: CASSQERTAAQYF. The CDR3 region has the DNA TGCGCCAGCAGCCAAGAGCGGACAGCTGCTCAGTACTTC. The chain uses TRBV4-1 and TRBJ2-7; weak D call: TRBD1 (6 bases). CDR1 is MGHRA, CDR2 YSYEKL, per germline. Trimming pared 0 bases from V and 10 bases from J, leaving 13 bases between. This CDR3 has 13 amino acids.

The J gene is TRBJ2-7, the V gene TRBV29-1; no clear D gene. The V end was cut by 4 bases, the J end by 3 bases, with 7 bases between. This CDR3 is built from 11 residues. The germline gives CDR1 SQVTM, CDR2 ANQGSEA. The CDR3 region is CSVGLGYEQYF. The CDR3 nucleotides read TGCAGCGTTGGGCTGGGCTACGAGCAGTACTTC.

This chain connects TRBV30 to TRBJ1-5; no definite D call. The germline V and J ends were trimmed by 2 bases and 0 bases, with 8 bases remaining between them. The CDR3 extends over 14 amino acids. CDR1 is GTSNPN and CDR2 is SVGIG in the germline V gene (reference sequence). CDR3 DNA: TGTGCCTGGAGTCCACTTCGTAGCAATCAGCCCCAGCATTTT. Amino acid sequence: CAWSPLRSNQPQHF. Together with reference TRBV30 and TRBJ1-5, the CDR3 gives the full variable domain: SQTIHQWPATLVQPVGSPLSLECTVEGTSNPNLYWYRQAAGRGLQLLFYSVGIGQISSEVPQNLSASRPQDRQFILSSKKLLLSDSGFYLCAWSPLRSNQPQHFGDGTRLSIL.

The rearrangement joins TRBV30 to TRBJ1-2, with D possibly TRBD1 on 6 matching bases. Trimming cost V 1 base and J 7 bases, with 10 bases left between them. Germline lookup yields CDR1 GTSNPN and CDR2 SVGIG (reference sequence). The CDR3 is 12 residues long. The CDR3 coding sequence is TGTGCCTGGAGTGCCAACAGGGCTGGCTACACCTTC. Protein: CAWSANRAGYTF.

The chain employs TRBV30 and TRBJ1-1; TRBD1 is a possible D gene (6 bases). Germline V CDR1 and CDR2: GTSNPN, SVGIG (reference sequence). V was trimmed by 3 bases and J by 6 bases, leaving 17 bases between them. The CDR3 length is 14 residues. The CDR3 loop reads CAWSHGQTVPEAFF. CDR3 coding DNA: TGTGCCTGGAGCCACGGACAGACAGTGCCTGAAGCTTTCTTT.

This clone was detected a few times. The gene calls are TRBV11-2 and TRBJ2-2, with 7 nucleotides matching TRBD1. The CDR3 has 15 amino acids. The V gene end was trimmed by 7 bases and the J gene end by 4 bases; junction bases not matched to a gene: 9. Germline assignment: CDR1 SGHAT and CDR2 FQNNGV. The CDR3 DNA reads TGTGCCAGCACCGCCGGGACAGCATTCACCGGGGAGCTGTTTTTT. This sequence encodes CASTAGTAFTGELFF.

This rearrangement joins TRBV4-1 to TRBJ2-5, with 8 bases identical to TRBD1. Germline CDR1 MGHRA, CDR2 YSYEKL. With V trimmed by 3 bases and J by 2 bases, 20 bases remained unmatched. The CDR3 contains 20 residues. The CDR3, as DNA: TGCGCCAGCAGCCAGGAACCTGGGACAGGATGGGGAGTGCATCAAGAGACCCAGTACTTC. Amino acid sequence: CASSQEPGTGWGVHQETQYF.

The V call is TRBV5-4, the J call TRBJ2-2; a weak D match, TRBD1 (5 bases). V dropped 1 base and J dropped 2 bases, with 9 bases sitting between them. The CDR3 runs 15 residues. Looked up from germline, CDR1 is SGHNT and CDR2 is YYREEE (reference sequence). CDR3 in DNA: TGTGCCAGCAGCTTGCAGGGTTTAAACACCGGGGAGCTGTTTTTT. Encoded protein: CASSLQGLNTGELFF.

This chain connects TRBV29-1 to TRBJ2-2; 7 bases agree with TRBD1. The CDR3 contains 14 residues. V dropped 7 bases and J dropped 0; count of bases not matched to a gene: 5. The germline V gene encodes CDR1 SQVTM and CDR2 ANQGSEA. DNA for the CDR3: TGCAGCGGAGGGGACAGAACGAACACCGGGGAGCTGTTTTTT. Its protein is CSGGDRTNTGELFF.

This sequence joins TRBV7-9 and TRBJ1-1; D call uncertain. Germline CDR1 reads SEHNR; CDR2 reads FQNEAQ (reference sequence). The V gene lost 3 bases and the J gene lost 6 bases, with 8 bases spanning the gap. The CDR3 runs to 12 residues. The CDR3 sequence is CASSLTGSEAFF. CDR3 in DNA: TGTGCCAGCAGCTTGACGGGTTCTGAAGCTTTCTTT. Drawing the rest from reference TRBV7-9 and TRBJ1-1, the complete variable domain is DTGVSQNPRHKITKRGQNVTFRCDPISEHNRLYWYRQTLGQGPEFLTYFQNEAQLEKSRLLSDRFSAERPKGSFSTLEIQRTEQGDSAMYLCASSLTGSEAFFGQGTRLTVV.

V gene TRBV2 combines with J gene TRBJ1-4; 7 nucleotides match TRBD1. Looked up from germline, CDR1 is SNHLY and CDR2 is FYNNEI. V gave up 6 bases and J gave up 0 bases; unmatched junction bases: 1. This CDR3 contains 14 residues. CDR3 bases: TGTGCCAGCAGGGACAGGCCAACTAATGAAAAACTGTTTTTT. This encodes CASRDRPTNEKLFF. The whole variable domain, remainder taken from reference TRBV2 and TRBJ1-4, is EPEVTQTPSHQVTQMGQEVILRCVPISNHLYFYWYRQILGQKVEFLVSFYNNEISEKSEIFDDQFSVERPDGSNFTLKIRSTKLEDSAMYFCASRDRPTNEKLFFGSGTQLSVL.

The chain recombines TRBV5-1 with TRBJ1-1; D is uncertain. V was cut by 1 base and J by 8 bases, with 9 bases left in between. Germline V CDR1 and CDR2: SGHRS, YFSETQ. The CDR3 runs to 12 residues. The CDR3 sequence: CASSLLGVEAFF. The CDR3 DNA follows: TGCGCCAGCAGCTTGTTAGGCGTCGAAGCTTTCTTT.

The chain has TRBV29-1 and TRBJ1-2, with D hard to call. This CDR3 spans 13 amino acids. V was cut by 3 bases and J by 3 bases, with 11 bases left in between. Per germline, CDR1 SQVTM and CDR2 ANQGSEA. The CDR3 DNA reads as TGCAGCGTTGACAGGAACTTGGACTATGGCTACACCTTC. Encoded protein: CSVDRNLDYGYTF.

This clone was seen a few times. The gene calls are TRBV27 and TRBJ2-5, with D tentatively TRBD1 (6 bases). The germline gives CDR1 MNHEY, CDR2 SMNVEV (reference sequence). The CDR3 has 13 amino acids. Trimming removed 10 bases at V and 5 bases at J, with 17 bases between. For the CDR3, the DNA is TGTGCCAACAGAATCACAGGGTCCGAGACCCAGTACTTC. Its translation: CANRITGSETQYF.

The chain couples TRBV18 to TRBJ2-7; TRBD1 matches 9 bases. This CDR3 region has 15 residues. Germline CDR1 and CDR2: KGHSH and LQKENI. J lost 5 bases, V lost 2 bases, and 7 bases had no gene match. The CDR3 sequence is CASSPNSGQGNEQYF. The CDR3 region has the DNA TGTGCCAGCTCACCAAACTCGGGACAGGGTAACGAGCAGTACTTC.

The CDR3 DNA reads as TGTGCCAGCAGACCCTCGGAGAGCTCCTACGAGCAGTACTTC. This encodes CASRPSESSYEQYF. This sequence joins TRBV25-1 and TRBJ2-7, with unresolved D. Germline V gene sequence: CDR1 MGHDK, CDR2 SYGVNS. V lost 6 bases and J lost 0, with 12 bases in between. This CDR3 is built from 14 residues.

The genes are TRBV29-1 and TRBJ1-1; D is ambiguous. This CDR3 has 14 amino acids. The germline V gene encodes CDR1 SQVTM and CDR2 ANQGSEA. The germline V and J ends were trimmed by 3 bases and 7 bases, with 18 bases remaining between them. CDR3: CSVEPRLHPGEAFF. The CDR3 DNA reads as TGCAGCGTTGAGCCTCGGCTCCATCCCGGTGAAGCTTTCTTT.